This T cell receptor beta chain is from a study of shared clonotypes between healthy human individuals. Overall study results and limits: Approximately 5.3% was the fraction of naive CD4 clonotypes found shared across a handful of donors.

Comment on this clone: Antigen specificity is unknown.

V dropped 4 bases and J dropped 0 bases, with 9 bases sitting between them. This CDR3 region has 14 residues. The germline CDR1 and CDR2 sequences are SGHRS and YFSETQ. CD45RO-negative CD8 cells positively selected for CCR7 made up the naive population, which excluded terminally differentiated effector memory CD45RA+ cells. Method: immunoSEQ multiplex PCR; TCRdb's copy keeps in-frame clones and lacks some. This table has 1.5 million to 2.5 million clones, around 96% appearing once. Sequencing input: naive CD8+ T cells sorted from blood. The origin of this receptor is a man younger than 30 in good health. The chain employs TRBV5-1 and TRBJ2-3; possibly TRBD2 for D (5 bases). The CDR3 loop is CASSRTGSTDTQYF. The CDR3 coding sequence is TGCGCCAGCAGCAGGACGGGAAGCACAGATACGCAGTATTTT.